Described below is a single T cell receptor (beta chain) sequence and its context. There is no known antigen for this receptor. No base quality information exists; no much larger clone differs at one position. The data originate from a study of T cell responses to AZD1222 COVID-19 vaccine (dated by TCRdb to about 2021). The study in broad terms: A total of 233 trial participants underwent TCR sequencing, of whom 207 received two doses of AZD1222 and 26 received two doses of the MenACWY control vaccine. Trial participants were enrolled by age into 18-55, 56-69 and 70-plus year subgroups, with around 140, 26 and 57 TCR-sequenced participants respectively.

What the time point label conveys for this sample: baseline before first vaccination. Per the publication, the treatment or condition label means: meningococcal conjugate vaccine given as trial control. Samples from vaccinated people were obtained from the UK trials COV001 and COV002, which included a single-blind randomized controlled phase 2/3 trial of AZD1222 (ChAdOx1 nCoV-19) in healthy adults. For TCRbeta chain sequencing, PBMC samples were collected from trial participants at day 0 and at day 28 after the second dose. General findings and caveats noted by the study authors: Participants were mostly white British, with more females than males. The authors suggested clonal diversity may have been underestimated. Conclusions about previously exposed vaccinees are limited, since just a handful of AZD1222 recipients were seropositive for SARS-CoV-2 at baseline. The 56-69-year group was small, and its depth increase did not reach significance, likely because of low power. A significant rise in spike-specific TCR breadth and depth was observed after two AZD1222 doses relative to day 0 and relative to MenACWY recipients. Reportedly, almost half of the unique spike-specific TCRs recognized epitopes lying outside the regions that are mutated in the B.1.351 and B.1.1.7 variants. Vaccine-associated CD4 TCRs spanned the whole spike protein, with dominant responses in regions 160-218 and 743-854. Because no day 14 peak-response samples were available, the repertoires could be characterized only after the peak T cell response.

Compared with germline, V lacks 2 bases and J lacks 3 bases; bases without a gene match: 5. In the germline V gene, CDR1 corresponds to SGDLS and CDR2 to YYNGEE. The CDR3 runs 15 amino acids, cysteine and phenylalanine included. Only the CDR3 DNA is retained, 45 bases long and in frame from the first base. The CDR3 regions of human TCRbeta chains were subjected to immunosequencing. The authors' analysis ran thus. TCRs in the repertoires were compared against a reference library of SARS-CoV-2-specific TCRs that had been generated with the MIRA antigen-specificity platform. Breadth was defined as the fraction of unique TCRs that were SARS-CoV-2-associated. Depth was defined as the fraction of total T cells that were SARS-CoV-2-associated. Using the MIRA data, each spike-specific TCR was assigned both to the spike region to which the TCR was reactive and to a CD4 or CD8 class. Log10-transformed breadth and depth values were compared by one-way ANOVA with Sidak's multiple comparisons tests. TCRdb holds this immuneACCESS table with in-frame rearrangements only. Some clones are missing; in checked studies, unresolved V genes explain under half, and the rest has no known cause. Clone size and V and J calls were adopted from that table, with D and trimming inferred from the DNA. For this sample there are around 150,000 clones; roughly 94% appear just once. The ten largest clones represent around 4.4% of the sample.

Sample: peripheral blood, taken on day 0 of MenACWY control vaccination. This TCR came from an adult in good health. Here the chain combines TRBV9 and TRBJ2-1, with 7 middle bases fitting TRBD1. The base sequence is TGTGCCAGCAGCGTGGAGACAGGGATCTACAATGAGCAGTTCTTC. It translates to CASSVETGIYNEQFF. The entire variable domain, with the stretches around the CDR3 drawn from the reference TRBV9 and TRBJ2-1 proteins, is DSGVTQTPKHLITATGQRVTLRCSPRSGDLSVYWYQQSLDQGLQFLIQYYNGEERAKGNILERFSAQQFPDLHSELNLSSLELGDSALYFCASSVETGIYNEQFFGPGTRLTVL.